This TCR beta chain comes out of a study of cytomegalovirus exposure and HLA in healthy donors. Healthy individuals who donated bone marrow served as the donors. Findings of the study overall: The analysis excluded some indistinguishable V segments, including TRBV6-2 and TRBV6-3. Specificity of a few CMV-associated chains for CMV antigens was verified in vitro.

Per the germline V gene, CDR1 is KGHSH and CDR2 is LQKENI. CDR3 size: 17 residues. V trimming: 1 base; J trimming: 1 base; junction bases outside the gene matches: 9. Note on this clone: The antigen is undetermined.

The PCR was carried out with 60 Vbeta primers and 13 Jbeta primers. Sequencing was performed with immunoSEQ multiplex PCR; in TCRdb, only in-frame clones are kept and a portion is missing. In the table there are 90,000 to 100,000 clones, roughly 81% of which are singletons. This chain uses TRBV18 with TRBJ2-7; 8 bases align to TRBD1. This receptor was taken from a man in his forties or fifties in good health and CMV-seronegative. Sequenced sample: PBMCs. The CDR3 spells CASSPLSKTGGSYEQYF. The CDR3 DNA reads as TGTGCCAGCTCACCACTCTCGAAAACAGGGGGTTCCTACGAGCAGTACTTC. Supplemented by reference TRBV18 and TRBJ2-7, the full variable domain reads NAGVMQNPRHLVRRRGQEARLRCSPMKGHSHVYWYRQLPEEGLKFMVYLQKENIIDESGMPKERFSAEFPKEGPSILRIQQVVRGDSAAYFCASSPLSKTGGSYEQYFGPGTRLTVT.